What follows describes a single T cell receptor beta chain. Antigen unknown. PCR amplification relied on 60 Vbeta primers (plus 13 Jbeta primers). Per the original methods: Some 10 million of the 80 million or so unique TCR beta chains counted in a later analysis were shared. Generated by immunoSEQ multiplex PCR, the TCRdb table keeps only in-frame clones and is missing some. V and J calls and clone size follow that table, whereas D and trimming were derived from the DNA. The repertoire holds about 150,000 clones, with less than 85% as singletons. Germline CDR1 MDHEN, CDR2 SYDVKM. The length of the CDR3 is 12 residues. This record comes from a study of cytomegalovirus exposure and HLA in healthy donors. Notes on the study in general: After further analysis at a later stage, 16,951 TCR beta sequences were associated with HLA alleles at 0.05 false discovery rate. There were several of the most significant clusters that appeared linked to common viral pathogens in a later analysis. Equally common other TCR beta chains were less clonally expanded than HLA-associated ones, a later analysis found.

This rearrangement joins TRBV28 to TRBJ1-2, with no clear D. The sequence derives from a young man in good health and CMV-seropositive. The specimen was PBMCs. CDR3 DNA: TGTGCGACTAGGCTGATCAGAGAAGGCTACACCTTC. Its protein product is CATRLIREGYTF.